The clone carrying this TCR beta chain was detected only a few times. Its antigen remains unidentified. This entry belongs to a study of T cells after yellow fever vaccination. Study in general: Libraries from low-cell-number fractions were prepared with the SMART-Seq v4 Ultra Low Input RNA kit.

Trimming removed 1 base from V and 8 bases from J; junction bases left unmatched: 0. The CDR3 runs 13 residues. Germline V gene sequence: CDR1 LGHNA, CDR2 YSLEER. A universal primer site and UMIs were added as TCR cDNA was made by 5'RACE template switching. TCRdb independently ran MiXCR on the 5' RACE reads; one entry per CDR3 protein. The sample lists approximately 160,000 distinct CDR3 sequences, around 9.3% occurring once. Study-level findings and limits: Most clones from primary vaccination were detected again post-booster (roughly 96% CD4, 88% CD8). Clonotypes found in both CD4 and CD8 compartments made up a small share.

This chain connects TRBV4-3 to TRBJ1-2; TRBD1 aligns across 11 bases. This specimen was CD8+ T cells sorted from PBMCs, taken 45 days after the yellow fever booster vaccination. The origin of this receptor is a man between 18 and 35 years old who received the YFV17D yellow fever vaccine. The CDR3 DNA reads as TGCGCCAGCAGCCAAGGGACAGGGGGCGGCTACACCTTC. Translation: CASSQGTGGGYTF.